This T cell receptor (beta chain) was sequenced in a study of beta chain features in type 1 diabetes. Points from the study as a whole: For patients, the naive, central memory and Treg TCRB repertoires appeared more alike than for healthy donors.

TCRB transcripts that were expressed got sequenced, as all of the isolated RNA had been reverse transcribed. Method: immunoSEQ multiplex PCR; TCRdb's copy keeps in-frame clones and lacks some. Of under 250,000 clones listed, around an eighth were seen once; the top ten hold about 0.027%. This clone was counted a few times. What it binds is unknown. Germline V gene lookup returns CDR1 SQVTM and CDR2 ANQGSEA. V shed 2 bases and J 6 bases; nucleotides not matched to a gene: 6. The CDR3 is 13 residues long. Sequences were obtained from naive CD4+ T cells from blood. The chain has TRBV29-1 and TRBJ2-7, with TRBD1 identical over 8 bases. This receptor was obtained from a middle-aged woman in good health. The CDR3 loop is CSVERDRLGEQYF. The CDR3 DNA reads as TGCAGCGTTGAAAGGGACAGGCTGGGCGAGCAGTACTTC.